These T cell receptor beta chains were read from a single sample in a study of CD8 T cells in ankylosing spondylitis. MiXCR, run by TCRdb on the 5' RACE reads, gives a single entry per CDR3 protein. The table shows 30,000 to 35,000 distinct CDR3 sequences, with more than 25% occurring only once. Material for sequencing was synovial fluid, either unsorted or a sorted T cell fraction (not recorded which). These receptors all stem from a male donor with ankylosing spondylitis. CDR3s include the opening cysteine and the closing phenylalanine or tryptophan. The order of the fields is J gene, clone size, V gene, D gene, CDR3 protein, CDR3 DNA. D genes are given only for firm matches. The size field is filled for only some rows; it gives once, few, many or a size class.

j_gene: TRBJ2-5; abundance: few; v_gene: TRBV19; d_gene: TRBD2; CDR3aa: CASTAGGQETQYF; CDR3nt: TGTGCCAGTACAGCGGGAGGGCAGGAGACCCAGTACTTC
j_gene: TRBJ2-1; abundance: few; v_gene: TRBV27; d_gene: .; CDR3aa: CASSPSLGETYNEQFF; CDR3nt: TGTGCCAGCAGTCCATCCTTGGGGGAGACCTACAATGAGCAGTTCTTC
j_gene: TRBJ2-3; abundance: many; v_gene: TRBV15; d_gene: .; CDR3aa: CATSRRKTGSSTDTQYF; CDR3nt: TGTGCCACCAGCAGGAGGAAGACGGGGTCGAGCACAGATACGCAGTATTTT
j_gene: TRBJ2-5; abundance: medium-sized; v_gene: TRBV5-1; d_gene: .; CDR3aa: CASSLVVWAETQYF; CDR3nt: TGCGCCAGCAGCTTGGTTGTGTGGGCGGAGACCCAGTACTTC
j_gene: TRBJ2-3; abundance: .; v_gene: TRBV11-1; d_gene: .; CDR3aa: CASSWGEGEADTQYF; CDR3nt: TGTGCCAGCAGCTGGGGCGAGGGGGAGGCAGATACGCAGTATTTT
j_gene: TRBJ2-1; abundance: .; v_gene: TRBV7-7; d_gene: .; CDR3aa: CASSQDWSSYNEQFF; CDR3nt: TGTGCCAGCAGCCAAGACTGGAGCTCCTACAATGAGCAGTTCTTC
j_gene: TRBJ1-5; abundance: .; v_gene: TRBV19; d_gene: TRBD1; CDR3aa: CASTPGDSNVQPQHF; CDR3nt: TGTGCCAGTACTCCGGGGGACAGCAACGTTCAGCCCCAGCATTTT
j_gene: TRBJ2-2; abundance: .; v_gene: TRBV6-1; d_gene: .; CDR3aa: CASKVGQGESGELFF; CDR3nt: TGTGCCAGCAAAGTAGGTCAGGGAGAATCCGGGGAGCTGTTTTTT
j_gene: TRBJ1-5; abundance: .; v_gene: TRBV27; d_gene: .; CDR3aa: CASSSGGGEQPQHF; CDR3nt: TGTGCCAGCAGTTCCGGAGGCGGGGAACAGCCCCAGCATTTT
j_gene: TRBJ2-3; abundance: .; v_gene: TRBV6-5; d_gene: .; CDR3aa: CASSYGTQTTDTQYF; CDR3nt: TGTGCCAGCAGTTACGGGACCCAGACAACAGATACGCAGTATTTT
j_gene: TRBJ2-7; abundance: .; v_gene: TRBV7-9; d_gene: .; CDR3aa: CASSLIVSGGEQYF; CDR3nt: TGTGCCAGCAGCTTAATTGTCTCGGGTGGAGAGCAGTACTTC
j_gene: TRBJ1-5; abundance: few; v_gene: TRBV6-1; d_gene: .; CDR3aa: CASSVWSTNSNQPQHF; CDR3nt: TGTGCCAGCAGTGTTTGGTCCACGAATAGCAATCAGCCCCAGCATTTT
j_gene: TRBJ2-7; abundance: .; v_gene: TRBV7-6; d_gene: .; CDR3aa: CASSLARDSHGEQYF; CDR3nt: TGTGCCAGCAGCTTAGCCAGGGATTCTCATGGCGAGCAGTACTTC
j_gene: TRBJ1-4; abundance: .; v_gene: TRBV12-3/TRBV12-4; d_gene: .; CDR3aa: CASTPGQAGEKLFF; CDR3nt: TGTGCCAGCACCCCGGGACAAGCGGGTGAAAAACTGTTTTTT
j_gene: TRBJ1-5; abundance: few; v_gene: TRBV4-1; d_gene: .; CDR3aa: CASSRVDTSNQPQHF; CDR3nt: TGCGCCAGCAGTCGAGTCGACACCAGCAATCAGCCCCAGCATTTT
j_gene: TRBJ1-1; abundance: .; v_gene: TRBV6-1; d_gene: .; CDR3aa: CASTAMNTEAFF; CDR3nt: TGTGCCAGCACTGCGATGAACACTGAAGCTTTCTTT
j_gene: TRBJ1-1; abundance: .; v_gene: TRBV4-1; d_gene: .; CDR3aa: CASSQHGTYPNTEAFF; CDR3nt: TGCGCCAGCAGCCAACACGGAACTTACCCGAACACTGAAGCTTTCTTT
j_gene: TRBJ2-1; abundance: many; v_gene: TRBV7-8; d_gene: .; CDR3aa: CASSFPGPLGNEQFF; CDR3nt: TGTGCCAGCAGCTTCCCAGGACCACTAGGGAATGAGCAGTTCTTC
j_gene: TRBJ1-2; abundance: .; v_gene: TRBV27; d_gene: .; CDR3aa: CASSLAGNYGYTF; CDR3nt: TGTGCCAGCAGTTTGGCAGGGAACTATGGCTACACCTTC
j_gene: TRBJ2-3; abundance: .; v_gene: TRBV5-1; d_gene: TRBD2; CDR3aa: CASSSRTSGTPDTQYF; CDR3nt: TGCGCCAGCAGCTCGAGGACTAGCGGGACTCCAGATACGCAGTATTTT
j_gene: TRBJ1-2; abundance: .; v_gene: TRBV7-9; d_gene: .; CDR3aa: CASSSSGRPYAYTF; CDR3nt: TGTGCCAGCAGCTCCTCGGGACGGCCCTATGCCTACACCTTC
j_gene: TRBJ1-6; abundance: .; v_gene: TRBV2; d_gene: .; CDR3aa: CASRGGRGGSPLHF; CDR3nt: TGTGCCAGCAGAGGTGGCAGGGGTGGATCACCCCTCCACTTT
j_gene: TRBJ2-2; abundance: few; v_gene: TRBV28; d_gene: .; CDR3aa: CAIDFGTGELFF; CDR3nt: TGTGCCATCGACTTTGGCACCGGGGAGCTGTTTTTT
j_gene: TRBJ1-1; abundance: few; v_gene: TRBV7-9; d_gene: .; CDR3aa: CASSLAGGNTEAFF; CDR3nt: TGTGCCAGCAGCTTAGCCGGGGGGAACACTGAAGCTTTCTTT
j_gene: TRBJ2-5; abundance: few; v_gene: TRBV12-3/TRBV12-4; d_gene: TRBD1; CDR3aa: CASSSPGTGWETQYF; CDR3nt: TGTGCCAGCAGTTCCCCCGGGACAGGGTGGGAGACCCAGTACTTC
j_gene: TRBJ2-7; abundance: .; v_gene: TRBV6-6; d_gene: TRBD1; CDR3aa: CATRDSSYEQYF; CDR3nt: TGTGCCACCCGGGACAGCTCCTACGAGCAGTACTTC
j_gene: TRBJ2-1; abundance: many; v_gene: TRBV7-8; d_gene: .; CDR3aa: CATRPSGTAGQFF; CDR3nt: TGTGCCACCCGTCCGAGCGGAACCGCAGGGCAGTTCTTC
j_gene: TRBJ1-1; abundance: .; v_gene: TRBV11-2; d_gene: .; CDR3aa: CASSLGTEAFF; CDR3nt: TGTGCCAGCAGCTTAGGAACTGAAGCTTTCTTT
j_gene: TRBJ2-1; abundance: .; v_gene: TRBV12-3/TRBV12-4; d_gene: TRBD1; CDR3aa: CASSLGTGGGNEQFF; CDR3nt: TGTGCCAGCAGTCTGGGGACAGGGGGAGGGAATGAGCAGTTCTTC
j_gene: TRBJ1-2; abundance: .; v_gene: TRBV18; d_gene: .; CDR3aa: CASSADASYGSTF; CDR3nt: TGTGCCAGCTCAGCGGACGCAAGCTATGGCTCCACCTTC
j_gene: TRBJ1-2; abundance: few; v_gene: TRBV7-8; d_gene: TRBD1; CDR3aa: CASSPGQGPGYGYTF; CDR3nt: TGTGCCAGCAGCCCCGGACAGGGGCCTGGCTATGGCTACACCTTC
j_gene: TRBJ2-4; abundance: .; v_gene: TRBV9; d_gene: .; CDR3aa: CASSPGWGADIQYF; CDR3nt: TGTGCCAGCAGCCCTGGATGGGGCGCCGACATTCAGTACTTC
j_gene: TRBJ2-2; abundance: many; v_gene: TRBV5-5; d_gene: TRBD2; CDR3aa: CASSSLWEGNTGELFF; CDR3nt: TGTGCCAGCAGCTCCCTTTGGGAGGGGAACACCGGGGAGCTGTTTTTT
j_gene: TRBJ2-1; abundance: .; v_gene: TRBV10-2; d_gene: .; CDR3aa: CASLGASGTSGFF; CDR3nt: TGCGCCAGCTTGGGGGCTAGCGGTACGAGCGGGTTCTTC
j_gene: TRBJ2-1; abundance: .; v_gene: TRBV20-1; d_gene: .; CDR3aa: CSARTAALVYNEQFF; CDR3nt: TGCAGTGCTAGGACTGCGGCGCTAGTATACAATGAGCAGTTCTTC
j_gene: TRBJ1-1; abundance: .; v_gene: TRBV19; d_gene: .; CDR3aa: CASSIGGESTEAFF; CDR3nt: TGTGCCAGTAGTATAGGGGGCGAGAGCACTGAAGCTTTCTTT
j_gene: TRBJ2-3; abundance: few; v_gene: TRBV29-1; d_gene: TRBD2; CDR3aa: CSATGLSGTSTDTQYF; CDR3nt: TGCAGCGCCACTGGACTAAGCGGGACTAGCACAGATACGCAGTATTTT
j_gene: TRBJ2-3; abundance: .; v_gene: TRBV20-1; d_gene: TRBD1; CDR3aa: CSARPDRVLIVDTQYF; CDR3nt: TGCAGTGCTAGACCAGACAGGGTTCTTATTGTGGATACGCAGTATTTT
j_gene: TRBJ2-1; abundance: .; v_gene: TRBV28; d_gene: TRBD2; CDR3aa: CASSPIAGNSYNEQFF; CDR3nt: TGTGCCAGCAGTCCTATAGCGGGAAACTCCTACAATGAGCAGTTCTTC
j_gene: TRBJ2-1; abundance: few; v_gene: TRBV19; d_gene: .; CDR3aa: CASSLGAHNEQFF; CDR3nt: TGTGCCAGTAGTCTCGGGGCCCACAATGAGCAGTTCTTC
j_gene: TRBJ1-2; abundance: .; v_gene: TRBV11-2; d_gene: .; CDR3aa: CASSRKGVDYGYTF; CDR3nt: TGTGCCAGCAGCCGTAAGGGGGTGGACTATGGCTACACCTTC
j_gene: TRBJ2-1; abundance: .; v_gene: TRBV20-1; d_gene: .; CDR3aa: CSARAGNEQFF; CDR3nt: TGCAGTGCTAGAGCAGGAAATGAGCAGTTCTTC
j_gene: TRBJ2-1; abundance: many; v_gene: TRBV9; d_gene: .; CDR3aa: CASSVGEGLGASEQFF; CDR3nt: TGTGCCAGCAGCGTAGGTGAGGGTCTCGGTGCGAGTGAGCAGTTCTTC
j_gene: TRBJ2-1; abundance: few; v_gene: TRBV7-2; d_gene: TRBD2; CDR3aa: CASSPPSGGAYNEQFF; CDR3nt: TGTGCCAGCAGCCCGCCTTCGGGAGGGGCCTACAATGAGCAGTTCTTC
j_gene: TRBJ1-1; abundance: few; v_gene: TRBV5-4; d_gene: TRBD1; CDR3aa: CASRPTGLAEAFF; CDR3nt: TGTGCCAGCAGACCGACAGGGTTGGCTGAAGCTTTCTTT
j_gene: TRBJ1-2; abundance: .; v_gene: TRBV4-1; d_gene: .; CDR3aa: CASSQETVYGYTF; CDR3nt: TGCGCCAGCAGCCAAGAGACAGTCTACGGCTACACCTTC
j_gene: TRBJ2-2; abundance: .; v_gene: TRBV11-2; d_gene: TRBD1; CDR3aa: CASSSGQGNFLRTGELFF; CDR3nt: TGTGCCAGCAGTTCCGGACAGGGGAATTTCTTACGGACCGGGGAGCTGTTTTTT
j_gene: TRBJ2-3; abundance: many; v_gene: TRBV30; d_gene: .; CDR3aa: CALEAGAGDTQYF; CDR3nt: TGTGCTCTCGAGGCAGGGGCGGGAGATACGCAGTATTTT
j_gene: TRBJ2-3; abundance: few; v_gene: TRBV20-1; d_gene: TRBD2; CDR3aa: CSARLAGGPVDTQYF; CDR3nt: TGCAGTGCTCGCTTAGCGGGAGGGCCTGTAGATACGCAGTATTTT
j_gene: TRBJ2-5; abundance: many; v_gene: TRBV10-2; d_gene: .; CDR3aa: CASSVLRETQYF; CDR3nt: TGCGCCAGCAGTGTCCTGAGGGAGACCCAGTACTTC
j_gene: TRBJ2-1; abundance: .; v_gene: TRBV29-1; d_gene: TRBD1; CDR3aa: CSARDRVYNEQFF; CDR3nt: TGCAGCGCCCGGGACAGAGTTTACAATGAGCAGTTCTTC
j_gene: TRBJ2-1; abundance: few; v_gene: TRBV20-1; d_gene: TRBD2; CDR3aa: CSAREIPGLAGTEQFF; CDR3nt: TGCAGTGCTAGGGAGATCCCGGGACTAGCGGGAACTGAGCAGTTCTTC
j_gene: TRBJ2-3; abundance: many; v_gene: TRBV15; d_gene: TRBD2; CDR3aa: CATSLHGTSGRTTDTQYF; CDR3nt: TGTGCCACCAGCTTACACGGGACTAGCGGGAGGACCACAGATACGCAGTATTTT